This T cell receptor (beta chain) originates from a study of neurological immune-mediated disorders. PBMCs numbering 2 million and stored at -80 C yielded the unsorted libraries. The authors produced cDNA by 5'RACE using 10-nucleotide random UMIs. TCRdb itself ran the 5' RACE reads through MiXCR, one entry per CDR3 protein. This sample has 35,000 to 40,000 distinct CDR3 sequences, with 2% to 3% found just once. The sample holds many counts of this clonotype. CDR1 DFQATT and CDR2 SNEGSKA come from the germline V gene (reference sequence). V lost 5 bases and J lost 13, with 12 bases in between. The CDR3 loop spans 10 amino acids.

The specimen sequenced was PBMCs. This TCR was sampled from a man in his fifties or sixties with multiple sclerosis. The V gene is TRBV20-1, the J gene TRBJ2-1; the D call may be TRBD1 or TRBD2 (5 bases each). CDR3 loop: CSASPGPQFF. For the CDR3, the DNA is TGCAGTGCTTCACCGGGACCACAGTTCTTC.